The T cell receptor beta chain under discussion was sequenced for a study of blood T cell repertoires in COVID-19. Across the study: Both acute and convalescent COVID-19 samples were obtained from the United States, Italy and Spain.

Cohorts were determined from participant-reported clinical history. TCRdb keeps only in-frame clones here, not all; method: immunoSEQ multiplex PCR. Here the sample spans approximately 200,000 clones, around 82% being singletons. CDR3 length: 13 residues. Germline values: CDR1 ENHRY, CDR2 SYGVKD. Trimming cost V 7 bases and J 1 base, with 10 bases left between them. The material sequenced was PBMCs or T cells enriched from blood (not recorded which). This receptor was taken from a man aged 35-49 years who had recovered from COVID-19. The rearrangement uses TRBV10-3 and TRBJ1-1, with D possibly being TRBD1 (6 bases). The CDR3 loop is CAITADRNTEAFF. The DNA for the CDR3 is TGTGCCATCACGGCGGACAGGAACACTGAAGCTTTCTTT.